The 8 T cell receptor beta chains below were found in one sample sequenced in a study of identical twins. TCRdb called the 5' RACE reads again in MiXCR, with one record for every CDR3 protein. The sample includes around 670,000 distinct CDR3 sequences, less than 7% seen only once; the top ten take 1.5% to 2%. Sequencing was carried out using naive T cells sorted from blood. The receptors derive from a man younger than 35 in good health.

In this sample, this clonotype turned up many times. In DNA form, the CDR3 reads TGCGCCAGCAGCGCGACCTGGTCTTTAGCCAAAAACATTCAGTACTTC. This codes for CASSATWSLAKNIQYF. This chain connects TRBV5-1 to TRBJ2-4, with D uncertain. Deletions cut 4 bases from V and 0 bases from J, with 14 bases between. This CDR3 spans 16 amino acids. Germline V lookup: CDR1 SGHRS, CDR2 YFSETQ.

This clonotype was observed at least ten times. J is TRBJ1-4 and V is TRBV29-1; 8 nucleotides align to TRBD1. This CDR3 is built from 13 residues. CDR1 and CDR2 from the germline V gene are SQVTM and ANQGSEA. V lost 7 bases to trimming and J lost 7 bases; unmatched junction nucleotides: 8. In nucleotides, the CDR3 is TGCAGCGCTGGACAGGGTGTTTCTGAAAAACTGTTTTTT. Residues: CSAGQGVSEKLFF.

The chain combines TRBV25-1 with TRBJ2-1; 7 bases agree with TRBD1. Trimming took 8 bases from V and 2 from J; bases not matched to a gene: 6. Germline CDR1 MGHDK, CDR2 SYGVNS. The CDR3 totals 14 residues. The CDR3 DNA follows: TGTGCCAGCGAACAGACAGGGACCTACAATGAGCAGTTCTTC. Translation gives CASEQTGTYNEQFF.

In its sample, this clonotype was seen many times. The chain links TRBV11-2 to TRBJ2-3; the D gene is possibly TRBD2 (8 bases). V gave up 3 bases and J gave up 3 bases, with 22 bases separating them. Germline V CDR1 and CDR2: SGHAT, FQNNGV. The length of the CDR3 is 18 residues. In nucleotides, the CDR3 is TGTGCCAGCAGCTTGATCAGGGGGGGTAGCGGGACAACAGATACGCAGTATTTT. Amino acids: CASSLIRGGSGTTDTQYF.

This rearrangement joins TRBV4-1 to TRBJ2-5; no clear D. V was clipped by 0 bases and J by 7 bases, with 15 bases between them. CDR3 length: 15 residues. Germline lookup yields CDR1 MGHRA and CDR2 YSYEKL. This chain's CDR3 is CASSQDANAVGTQYF. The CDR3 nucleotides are TGCGCCAGCAGCCAAGACGCGAACGCCGTAGGGACCCAGTACTTC.

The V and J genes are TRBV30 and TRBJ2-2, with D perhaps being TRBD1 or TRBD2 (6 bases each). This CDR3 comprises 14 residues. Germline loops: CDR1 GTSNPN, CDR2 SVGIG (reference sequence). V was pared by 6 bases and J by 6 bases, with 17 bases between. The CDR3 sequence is CACPKGGLAGELFF. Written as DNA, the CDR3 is TGTGCCTGTCCGAAGGGGGGTTTGGCCGGGGAGCTGTTTTTT.

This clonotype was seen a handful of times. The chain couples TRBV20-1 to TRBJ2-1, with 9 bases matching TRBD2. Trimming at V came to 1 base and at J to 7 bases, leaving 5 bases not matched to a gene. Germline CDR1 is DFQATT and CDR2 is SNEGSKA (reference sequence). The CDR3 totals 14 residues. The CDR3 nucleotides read TGCAGTGCTAGAGGAATAGCGGGAGTGAATGAGCAGTTCTTC. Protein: CSARGIAGVNEQFF.

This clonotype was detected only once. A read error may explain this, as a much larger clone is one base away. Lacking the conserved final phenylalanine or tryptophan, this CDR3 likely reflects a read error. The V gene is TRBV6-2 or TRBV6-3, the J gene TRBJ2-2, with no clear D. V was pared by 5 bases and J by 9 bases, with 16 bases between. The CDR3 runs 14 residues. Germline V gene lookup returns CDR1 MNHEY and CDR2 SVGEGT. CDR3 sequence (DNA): TGTGCCAGCAGTAACCCCTCCGGGCAGAGGGAGCTGTTTCTT. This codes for CASSNPSGQRELFL.